A selection of T cell receptor beta chains follows, all from one sample in a study of blood T cell repertoires in COVID-19. Clones were read by immunoSEQ multiplex PCR, and TCRdb kept only the in-frame ones, dropping some. The sample records a few hundred thousand clones, 70% to 90% being singletons. Sequenced sample: peripheral blood. Every receptor here comes from a woman aged 25 to 39 with acute or convalescent COVID-19. CDR3s include the opening cysteine and the closing phenylalanine or tryptophan. D genes are given only for firm matches. Clone size is stated in some rows and not others, as once, few, many or a class when expanded.

v_gene	j_gene	abundance	d_gene	CDR3aa	CDR3nt
TRBV4-2	TRBJ2-1	NA	NA	CASSQGQDSYNEQFF	TGTGCCAGCAGCCAAGGACAGGACTCCTACAATGAGCAGTTCTTC
TRBV15	TRBJ2-7	NA	NA	CATSRPAGSRYEQYF	TGTGCCACCAGCAGACCAGCCGGGAGTCGATACGAGCAGTACTTC
TRBV10-2	TRBJ2-7	NA	NA	CASSEFRGEQYF	TGCGCCAGCAGTGAGTTCCGGGGGGAGCAGTACTTC
TRBV19	TRBJ2-7	once	NA	CASSSQGSYEQYF	TGTGCCAGTAGTAGCCAGGGGTCCTACGAGCAGTACTTC
TRBV6-5	TRBJ1-3	NA	NA	CASRQGRVAGNTIYF	TGTGCCAGCAGACAAGGGAGAGTGGCTGGAAACACCATATATTTT
TRBV7-3	TRBJ2-2	once	NA	CASSFGGDTGELFF	TGTGCCAGCAGCTTTGGAGGGGACACCGGGGAGCTGTTTTTT
TRBV7-9	TRBJ1-1	NA	NA	CASSVQVLNTEAFF	TGTGCCAGCAGCGTTCAGGTCTTGAACACTGAAGCTTTCTTT
TRBV2	TRBJ2-7	NA	NA	CASSLPSYEQYF	TGTGCCAGCAGCCTCCCCTCCTACGAGCAGTACTTC
TRBV30	TRBJ1-1	NA	TRBD1	CAWSVFGTGVNTEAFF	TGTGCCTGGAGTGTCTTCGGGACAGGAGTGAACACTGAAGCTTTCTTT
TRBV6-2/TRBV6-3	TRBJ2-7	NA	TRBD2	CASSLTSGGVEQYF	TGTGCCAGCAGTCTCACTAGCGGGGGGGTCGAGCAGTACTTC
TRBV20-1	TRBJ2-1	few	TRBD2	CSASKLAGGNEQFF	TGCAGTGCTAGTAAGCTAGCGGGAGGCAATGAGCAGTTCTTC
TRBV4-3	TRBJ2-7	NA	TRBD2	CASSQGSIKSGSSYEQYF	TGCGCCAGCAGCCAGGGTAGTATAAAAAGCGGGAGCTCCTACGAGCAGTACTTC
TRBV30	TRBJ1-6	NA	NA	CAFKWGPRIYNSPLHF	TGTGCCTTCAAGTGGGGGCCCCGAATTTATAATTCACCCCTCCACTTT
TRBV10-3	TRBJ2-1	NA	TRBD2	CAISEPSRGRDHEQFF	TGTGCCATCAGTGAGCCGTCTCGCGGGAGGGACCATGAGCAGTTCTTC
TRBV7-3	TRBJ2-1	NA	NA	CASSLTGGGDEQFF	TGTGCCAGCAGCTTAACGGGGGGTGGCGATGAGCAGTTCTTC
TRBV24-1	TRBJ2-5	once	TRBD1	CATSDSGTGLRETQYF	TGTGCCACCAGTGATTCCGGGACAGGGCTTCGGGAGACCCAGTACTTC
TRBV20-1	TRBJ2-1	NA	NA	CSASGGGAYNEQFF	TGCAGTGCTAGTGGTGGCGGGGCATACAATGAGCAGTTCTTC
TRBV5-8	TRBJ2-7	NA	NA	CASSLTGPYEQYF	TGTGCCAGCAGCTTAACAGGGCCCTACGAGCAGTACTTC
TRBV6-6	TRBJ2-3	NA	NA	CASRTGGGGSTDTQYF	TGTGCCAGCAGAACCGGAGGGGGAGGGAGCACAGATACGCAGTATTTT
TRBV10-2	TRBJ2-5	NA	NA	CASSAEETQYF	TGCGCCAGCAGTGCGGAAGAGACCCAGTACTTC
TRBV24-1	TRBJ2-3	NA	NA	CATRASGTDTQYF	TGTGCCACCAGGGCATCAGGCACAGATACGCAGTATTTT
TRBV7-8	TRBJ1-6	NA	NA	CASSPSQGNSPLHF	TGTGCCAGCAGCCCATCCCAGGGTAATTCACCCCTCCACTTT
TRBV6-6	TRBJ1-1	few	NA	CASSFGGNTEAFF	TGTGCCAGCAGTTTTGGGGGCAACACTGAAGCTTTCTTT
TRBV7-9	TRBJ1-5	NA	NA	CASSLGQGSNQPQHF	TGTGCCAGCAGCTTGGGGCAGGGGAGCAATCAGCCCCAGCATTTT
TRBV5-1	TRBJ2-3	NA	NA	CASSSLSSGGGGDTQYF	TGCGCCAGCAGCTCCCTCTCTAGCGGAGGGGGGGGAGATACGCAGTATTTT
TRBV13	TRBJ1-4	NA	TRBD1	CASSLERGRGEKLFF	TGTGCCAGCAGCTTAGAGAGGGGGCGAGGAGAAAAACTGTTTTTT
TRBV5-6	TRBJ2-5	NA	NA	CASSFRDFQETQYF	TGTGCCAGCAGCTTCCGGGACTTCCAAGAGACCCAGTACTTC
TRBV5-1	TRBJ2-7	once	TRBD2	CASSSSAGVKYEQYF	TGCGCCAGCAGCTCCTCGGCGGGAGTAAAGTACGAGCAGTACTTC
TRBV3-1/TRBV3-2	TRBJ2-3	NA	TRBD2	CASSQGIGAGGLGGTQYF	TGTGCCAGCAGCCAAGGAATCGGTGCGGGAGGCCTAGGGGGTACGCAGTATTTT
TRBV9	TRBJ1-2	NA	NA	CASRPGSLNYGYTF	TGTGCCAGCAGGCCGGGAAGCCTCAACTATGGCTACACCTTC
TRBV9	TRBJ2-7	NA	NA	CASSPSDRFYEQYF	TGTGCCAGCAGCCCATCCGACAGATTCTACGAGCAGTACTTC
TRBV5-4	TRBJ1-4	NA	TRBD1	CASSLGPSGGGGEKLFF	TGTGCCAGCAGCTTGGGACCCTCGGGAGGGGGCGGTGAAAAACTGTTTTTT
TRBV27	TRBJ1-1	once	NA	CASSFGLRAFF	TGTGCCAGCAGTTTTGGGCTTAGAGCTTTCTTT
TRBV6-5	TRBJ2-1	NA	TRBD1	CASRGQFPSYNEQFF	TGTGCCAGCAGGGGACAGTTTCCTTCCTACAATGAGCAGTTCTTC
TRBV24-1	TRBJ1-1	once	TRBD1	CATSDPGTGNTEAFF	TGTGCCACCAGTGACCCCGGGACAGGGAACACTGAAGCTTTCTTT
TRBV6-5	TRBJ2-1	NA	TRBD2	CASSPSGRSYNEQFF	TGTGCCAGCAGTCCCAGCGGGAGATCCTACAATGAGCAGTTCTTC
TRBV25-1	TRBJ1-5	NA	TRBD1	CASSESGQYQPQHF	TGTGCCAGCAGTGAATCGGGACAGTATCAGCCCCAGCATTTT
TRBV21-1	TRBJ1-5	NA	NA	CASSKVGYSNQPQHF	TGTGCCAGCAGCAAAGTCGGGTATAGCAATCAGCCCCAGCATTTT
TRBV5-4	TRBJ1-2	NA	TRBD1	CASSLVLGGAGGYTF	TGTGCCAGCAGCTTGGTCTTAGGGGGCGCAGGTGGCTACACCTTC
TRBV7-3	TRBJ2-6	few	NA	CASSLNPGRVGSGANVLTF	TGTGCCAGCAGCTTAAACCCCGGCAGGGTGGGTTCTGGGGCCAACGTCCTGACTTTC
TRBV19	TRBJ2-1	NA	TRBD1	CAASAGGTYNEQFF	TGTGCCGCCTCGGCAGGGGGAACCTACAATGAGCAGTTCTTC
TRBV7-2	TRBJ2-7	NA	TRBD2	CASSLGGLAGRLYEQYF	TGTGCCAGCAGCTTAGGAGGACTAGCGGGGAGACTTTACGAGCAGTACTTC
TRBV5-1	TRBJ1-2	once	NA	CASSLEWGWSYGYTF	TGCGCCAGCAGCTTGGAGTGGGGCTGGAGCTATGGCTACACCTTC
TRBV11-3	TRBJ2-1	NA	TRBD2	CASSFGTSGNEQFF	TGTGCCAGCAGCTTTGGGACTAGCGGTAATGAGCAGTTCTTC
TRBV3-1/TRBV3-2	TRBJ1-1	once	NA	CASSQGLGQLATEAFF	TGTGCCAGCAGCCAAGGGCTCGGACAACTGGCGACTGAAGCTTTCTTT
TRBV5-1	TRBJ2-1	NA	TRBD2	CASSSRAGEGDNEQFF	TGCGCCAGCAGCTCAAGAGCGGGAGAGGGGGACAATGAGCAGTTCTTC
TRBV24-1	TRBJ2-1	NA	NA	CATSGGVYNEQFF	TGTGCCACCAGTGGCGGGGTATACAATGAGCAGTTCTTC
TRBV5-1	TRBJ2-7	once	NA	CASSLEAGLGEQYF	TGCGCCAGCAGCTTGGAGGCGGGTTTAGGCGAGCAGTACTTC
TRBV19	TRBJ2-5	NA	TRBD2	CASSTPTSGQETQYF	TGTGCCAGTAGTACGCCGACTAGCGGACAAGAGACCCAGTACTTC
TRBV7-9	TRBJ2-7	few	NA	CASSLDLGYVYEQYF	TGTGCCAGCAGCTTAGACCTAGGATACGTTTACGAGCAGTACTTC
TRBV25-1	TRBJ2-7	NA	TRBD2	CASTGTSGAWGQYF	TGTGCCAGCACTGGGACTAGCGGGGCCTGGGGGCAGTACTTC
TRBV11-2	TRBJ2-3	NA	TRBD2	CASSLDFLAGGRTDTQYF	TGTGCCAGCAGCTTAGATTTTCTAGCGGGAGGGCGGACAGATACGCAGTATTTT
TRBV10-3	TRBJ2-7	once	NA	CAISDWDNLGHEQYF	TGTGCCATCAGTGACTGGGACAACCTCGGACACGAGCAGTACTTC
TRBV5-1	TRBJ1-2	NA	NA	CASSLERGLNYGYTF	TGCGCCAGCAGCTTGGAGCGGGGTTTGAACTATGGCTACACCTTC
TRBV9	TRBJ2-1	NA	TRBD2	CASSPRGWTSGRSGDEQFF	TGTGCCAGCAGCCCCCGAGGGTGGACTAGCGGGAGGAGTGGCGATGAGCAGTTCTTC